This TCR beta chain emerged from a study of cytomegalovirus exposure and HLA in healthy donors. Study results and caveats: In an earlier analysis, productive rearrangement rates for most beta V segments clustered near 90% or 30%.

The CDR3 sequence is 15 residues long. In germline, CDR1 is MNHNS, CDR2 SASEGT. V was clipped by 5 bases and J by 0 bases, with 14 bases between them. Worth noting for this clone: Its cognate antigen is unknown.

PCR primers comprised 60 Vbeta and 13 Jbeta primers. Sequenced by immunoSEQ multiplex PCR; TCRdb stores in-frame clones only, minus some. The sample has under 150,000 clones; 65% to 85% are singletons. The specimen was PBMCs. The V and J genes are TRBV6-1 and TRBJ2-7; D perhaps matches TRBD1 (6 bases). This receptor was taken from a boy younger than 18 in good health and CMV-seronegative. The CDR3 sequence: CASSWTESSSYEQYF. CDR3 in DNA: TGTGCCAGCAGTTGGACAGAAAGCAGCTCCTACGAGCAGTACTTC.